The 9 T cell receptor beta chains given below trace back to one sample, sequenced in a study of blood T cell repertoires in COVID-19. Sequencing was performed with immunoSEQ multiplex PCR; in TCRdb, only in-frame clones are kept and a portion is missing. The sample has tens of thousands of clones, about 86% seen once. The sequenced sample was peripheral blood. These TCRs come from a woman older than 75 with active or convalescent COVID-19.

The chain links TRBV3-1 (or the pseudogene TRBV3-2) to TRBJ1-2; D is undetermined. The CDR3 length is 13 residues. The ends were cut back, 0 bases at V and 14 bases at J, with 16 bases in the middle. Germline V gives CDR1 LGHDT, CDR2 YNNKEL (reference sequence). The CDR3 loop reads CASSQDQAAPRTF. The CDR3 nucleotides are TGTGCCAGCAGCCAAGATCAGGCAGCCCCGAGAACCTTC.

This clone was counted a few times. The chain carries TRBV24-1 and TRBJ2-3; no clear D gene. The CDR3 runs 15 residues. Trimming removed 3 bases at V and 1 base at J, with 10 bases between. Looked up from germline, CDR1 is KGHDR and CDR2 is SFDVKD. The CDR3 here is CATSDRVAGTDTQYF. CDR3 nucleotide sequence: TGTGCCACCAGTGATCGGGTCGCGGGCACAGATACGCAGTATTTT.

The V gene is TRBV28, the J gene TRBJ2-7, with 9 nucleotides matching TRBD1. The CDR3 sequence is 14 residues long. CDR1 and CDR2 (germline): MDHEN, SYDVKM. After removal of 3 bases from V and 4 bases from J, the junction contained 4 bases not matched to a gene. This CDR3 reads CASSFGTGPYEQYF. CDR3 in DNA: TGTGCCAGCAGTTTTGGGACAGGGCCATACGAGCAGTACTTC.

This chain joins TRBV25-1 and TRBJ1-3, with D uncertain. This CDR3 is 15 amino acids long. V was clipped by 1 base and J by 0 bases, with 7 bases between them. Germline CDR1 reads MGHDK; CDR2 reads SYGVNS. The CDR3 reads CASSEFTGSGNTIYF. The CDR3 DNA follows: TGTGCCAGCAGTGAATTTACGGGCTCTGGAAACACCATATATTTT.

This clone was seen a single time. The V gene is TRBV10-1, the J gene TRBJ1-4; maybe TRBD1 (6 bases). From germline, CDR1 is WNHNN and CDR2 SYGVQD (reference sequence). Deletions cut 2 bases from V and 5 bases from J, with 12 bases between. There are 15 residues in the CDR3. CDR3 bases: TGCGCCAGCAGTGAGGCCACAGGGAAGAATGAAAAACTGTTTTTT. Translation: CASSEATGKNEKLFF.

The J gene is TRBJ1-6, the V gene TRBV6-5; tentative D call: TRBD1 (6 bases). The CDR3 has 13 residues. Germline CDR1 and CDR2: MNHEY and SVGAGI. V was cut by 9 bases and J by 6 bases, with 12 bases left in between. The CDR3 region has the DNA TGTGCCAGTTCGGACAGTTTTAATTCACCCCTCCACTTT. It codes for CASSDSFNSPLHF.

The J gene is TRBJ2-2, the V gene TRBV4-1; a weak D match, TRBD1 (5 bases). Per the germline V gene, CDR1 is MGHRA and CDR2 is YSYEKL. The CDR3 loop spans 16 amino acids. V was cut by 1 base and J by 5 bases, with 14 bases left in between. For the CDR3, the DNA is TGCGCCAGCAGCCAAGCCCCCCGACCAGGGACCGGGGAGCTGTTTTTT. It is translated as CASSQAPRPGTGELFF.

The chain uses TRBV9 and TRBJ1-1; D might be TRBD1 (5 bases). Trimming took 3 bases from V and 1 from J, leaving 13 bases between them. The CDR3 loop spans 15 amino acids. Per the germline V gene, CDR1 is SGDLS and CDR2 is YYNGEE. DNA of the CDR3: TGTGCCAGCAGCGCGGACGGACAACGGAACACTGAAGCTTTCTTT. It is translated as CASSADGQRNTEAFF.

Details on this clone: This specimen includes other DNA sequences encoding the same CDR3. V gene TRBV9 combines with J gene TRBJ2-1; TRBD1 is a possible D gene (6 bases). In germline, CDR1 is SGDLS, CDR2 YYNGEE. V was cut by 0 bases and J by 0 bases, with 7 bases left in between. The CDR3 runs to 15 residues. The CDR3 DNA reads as TGTGCCAGCAGCGTAGCGACAGGCTCCTACAATGAGCAGTTCTTC. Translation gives CASSVATGSYNEQFF.